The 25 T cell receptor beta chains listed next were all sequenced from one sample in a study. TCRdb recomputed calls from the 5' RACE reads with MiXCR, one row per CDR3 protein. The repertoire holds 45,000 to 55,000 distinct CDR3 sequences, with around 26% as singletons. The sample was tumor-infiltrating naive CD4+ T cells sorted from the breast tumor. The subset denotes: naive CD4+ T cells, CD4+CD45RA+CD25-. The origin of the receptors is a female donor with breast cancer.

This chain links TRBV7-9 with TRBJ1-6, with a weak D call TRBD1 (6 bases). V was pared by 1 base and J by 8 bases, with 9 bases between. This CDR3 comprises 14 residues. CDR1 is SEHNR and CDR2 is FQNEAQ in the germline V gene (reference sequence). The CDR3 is CASSLVQGYSPLHF. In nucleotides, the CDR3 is TGTGCCAGCAGCTTAGTCCAGGGGTATTCACCCCTCCACTTT.

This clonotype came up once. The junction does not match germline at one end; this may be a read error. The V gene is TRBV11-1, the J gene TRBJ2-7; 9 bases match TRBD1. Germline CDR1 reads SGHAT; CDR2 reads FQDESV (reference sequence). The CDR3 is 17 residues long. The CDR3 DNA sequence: TGTGCCTGCAGCTTAGGTAGGGGGGGACAGGGTACCTACGAGCAGTACTTC. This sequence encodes CACSLGRGGQGTYEQYF.

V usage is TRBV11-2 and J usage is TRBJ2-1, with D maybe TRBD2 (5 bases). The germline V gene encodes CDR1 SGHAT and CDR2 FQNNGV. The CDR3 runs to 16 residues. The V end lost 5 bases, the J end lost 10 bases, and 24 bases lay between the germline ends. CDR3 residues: CASSPGSLLSYEEQFF. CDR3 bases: TGTGCCAGCAGCCCGGGATCCCTACTCTCCTACGAAGAGCAGTTCTTC.

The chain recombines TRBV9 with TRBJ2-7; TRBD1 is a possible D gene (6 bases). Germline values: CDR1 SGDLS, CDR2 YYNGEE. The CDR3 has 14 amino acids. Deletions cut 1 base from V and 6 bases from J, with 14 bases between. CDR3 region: CASSVKQGSGEQYF. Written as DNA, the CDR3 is TGTGCCAGCAGCGTAAAACAGGGATCCGGCGAGCAGTACTTC.

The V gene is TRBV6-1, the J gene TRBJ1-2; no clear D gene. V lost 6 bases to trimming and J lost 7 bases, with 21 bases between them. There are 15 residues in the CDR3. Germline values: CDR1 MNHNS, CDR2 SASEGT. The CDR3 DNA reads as TGTGCCAGCAGGCTACAAAGCCTAAAGGGTGGTGGCTACACCTTC. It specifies CASRLQSLKGGGYTF.

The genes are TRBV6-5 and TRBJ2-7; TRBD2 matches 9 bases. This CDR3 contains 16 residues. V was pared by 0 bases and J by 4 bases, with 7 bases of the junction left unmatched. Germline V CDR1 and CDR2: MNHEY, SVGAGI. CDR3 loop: CASSYSIGSGGYEQYF. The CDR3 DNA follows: TGTGCCAGCAGTTACTCGATCGGTAGCGGGGGTTACGAGCAGTACTTC.

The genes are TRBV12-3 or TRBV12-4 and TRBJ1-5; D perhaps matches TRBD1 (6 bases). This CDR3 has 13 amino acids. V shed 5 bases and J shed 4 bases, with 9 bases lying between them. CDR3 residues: CASSADRNQPQHF. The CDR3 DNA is TGTGCCAGCAGTGCGGACAGAAATCAGCCCCAGCATTTT.

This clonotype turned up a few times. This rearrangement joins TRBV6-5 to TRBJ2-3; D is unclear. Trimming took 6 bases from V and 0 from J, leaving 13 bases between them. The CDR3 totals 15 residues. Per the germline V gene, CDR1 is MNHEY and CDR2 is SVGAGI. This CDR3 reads CASSAKTTSTDTQYF. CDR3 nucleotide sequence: TGTGCCAGCAGCGCCAAGACGACTAGCACAGATACGCAGTATTTT.

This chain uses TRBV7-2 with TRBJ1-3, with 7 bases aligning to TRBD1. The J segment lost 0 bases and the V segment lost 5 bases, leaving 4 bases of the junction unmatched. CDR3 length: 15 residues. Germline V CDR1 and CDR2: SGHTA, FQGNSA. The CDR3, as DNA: TGTGCCAGCAGCGCCGGGACAGACTCTGGAAACACCATATATTTT. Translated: CASSAGTDSGNTIYF.

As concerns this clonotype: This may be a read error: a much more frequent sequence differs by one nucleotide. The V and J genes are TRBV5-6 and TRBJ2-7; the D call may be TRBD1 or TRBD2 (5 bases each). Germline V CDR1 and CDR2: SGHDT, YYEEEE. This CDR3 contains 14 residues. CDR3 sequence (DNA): TGTGCCAGCAGCTTCGGGACGGTGGCCTACGGGCAGTACTTC. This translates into CASSFGTVAYGQYF.

The CDR3 DNA reads as TGCAGTGCTATTACGAGTGAGAGGGTCTATGGCTACACCTTC. As protein: CSAITSERVYGYTF. The chain recombines TRBV20-1 with TRBJ1-2, with D hard to call. CDR1 and CDR2 (germline): DFQATT, SNEGSKA (reference sequence). V dropped 4 bases and J dropped 4 bases, with 16 bases sitting between them. This CDR3 region has 14 residues.

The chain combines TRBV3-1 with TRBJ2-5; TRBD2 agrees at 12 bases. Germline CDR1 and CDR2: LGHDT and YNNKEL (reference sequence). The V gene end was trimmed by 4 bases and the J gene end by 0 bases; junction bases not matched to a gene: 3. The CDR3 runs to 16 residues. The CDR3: CASSLRLAGDQETQYF. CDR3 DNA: TGTGCCAGCAGCCTAAGACTAGCGGGGGACCAAGAGACCCAGTACTTC.

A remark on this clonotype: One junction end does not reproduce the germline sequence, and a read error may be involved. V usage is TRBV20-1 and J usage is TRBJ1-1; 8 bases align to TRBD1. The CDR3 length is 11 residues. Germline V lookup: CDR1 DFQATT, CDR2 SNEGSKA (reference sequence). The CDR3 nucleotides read TGCAGTGCTAGTATTGGGGACAGGAAGACTTTT. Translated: CSASIGDRKTF.

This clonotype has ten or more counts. DNA for the CDR3: TGCAGTGCTAGACCTAGCGTCACAGATACGCAGTATTTT. It codes for CSARPSVTDTQYF. The rearrangement links TRBV20-1 to TRBJ2-3; a possible D gene is TRBD2 (6 bases). Germline assignment: CDR1 DFQATT and CDR2 SNEGSKA (reference sequence). The CDR3 totals 13 residues. V lost 2 bases to trimming and J lost 2 bases, with 8 bases between them.

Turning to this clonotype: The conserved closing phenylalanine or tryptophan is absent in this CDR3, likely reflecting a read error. The CDR3 sequence is CASSFRGGGTQETQYY. CDR3 in DNA: TGCGCCAGCAGCTTCAGGGGTGGCGGCACCCAAGAGACCCAGTACTAC. V gene TRBV5-1 combines with J gene TRBJ2-5; possible D gene TRBD1, 6 bases. CDR1 is SGHRS and CDR2 is YFSETQ in the germline V gene. V was cut by 2 bases and J by 1 base, with 15 bases left in between. The CDR3 has 16 amino acids.

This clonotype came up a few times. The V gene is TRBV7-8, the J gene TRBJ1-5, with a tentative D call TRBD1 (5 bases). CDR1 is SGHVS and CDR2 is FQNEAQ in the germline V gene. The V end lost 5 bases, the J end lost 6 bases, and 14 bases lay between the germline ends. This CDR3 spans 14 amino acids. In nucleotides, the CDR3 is TGTGCCAGCAGCCCCGACAGTTATGGTCAGCCCCAGCATTTT. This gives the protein CASSPDSYGQPQHF.

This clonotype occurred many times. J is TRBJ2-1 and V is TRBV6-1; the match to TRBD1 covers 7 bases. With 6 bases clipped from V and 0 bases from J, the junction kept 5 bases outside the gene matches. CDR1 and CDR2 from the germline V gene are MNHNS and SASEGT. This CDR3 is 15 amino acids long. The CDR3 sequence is CASRMGQSSYNEQFF. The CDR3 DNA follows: TGTGCCAGCAGGATGGGACAGAGCTCCTACAATGAGCAGTTCTTC.

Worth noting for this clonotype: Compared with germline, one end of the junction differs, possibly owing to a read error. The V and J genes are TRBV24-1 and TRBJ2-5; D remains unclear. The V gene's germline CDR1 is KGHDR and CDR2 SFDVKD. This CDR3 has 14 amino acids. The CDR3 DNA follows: TGTACCACCAGTGAGTCCGGTCCCCTGGAGACCCAGTACTTC. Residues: CTTSESGPLETQYF.

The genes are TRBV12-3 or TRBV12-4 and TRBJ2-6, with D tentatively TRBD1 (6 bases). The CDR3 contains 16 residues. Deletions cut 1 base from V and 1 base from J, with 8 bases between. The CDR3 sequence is CASSLGTASGANVLTF. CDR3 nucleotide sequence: TGTGCCAGCAGTTTAGGGACAGCGTCTGGGGCCAACGTCCTGACTTTC.

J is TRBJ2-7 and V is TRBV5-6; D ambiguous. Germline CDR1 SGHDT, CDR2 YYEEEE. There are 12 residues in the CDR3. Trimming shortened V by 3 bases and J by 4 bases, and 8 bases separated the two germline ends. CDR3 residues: CASSSDLYEQYF. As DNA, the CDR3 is TGTGCCAGCAGCTCGGACCTTTACGAGCAGTACTTC.

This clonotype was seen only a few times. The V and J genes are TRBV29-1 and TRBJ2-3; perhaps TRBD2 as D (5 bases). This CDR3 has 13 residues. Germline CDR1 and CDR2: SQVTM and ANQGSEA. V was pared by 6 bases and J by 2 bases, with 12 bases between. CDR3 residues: CSVLASNTDTQYF. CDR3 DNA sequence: TGCAGCGTCTTAGCGAGTAACACAGATACGCAGTATTTT.

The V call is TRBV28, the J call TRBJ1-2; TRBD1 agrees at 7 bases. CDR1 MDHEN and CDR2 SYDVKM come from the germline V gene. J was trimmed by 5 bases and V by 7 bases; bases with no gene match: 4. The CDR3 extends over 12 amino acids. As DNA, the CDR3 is TGTGCCAGCACGACAGGGCTATATGGCTACACCTTC. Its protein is CASTTGLYGYTF.

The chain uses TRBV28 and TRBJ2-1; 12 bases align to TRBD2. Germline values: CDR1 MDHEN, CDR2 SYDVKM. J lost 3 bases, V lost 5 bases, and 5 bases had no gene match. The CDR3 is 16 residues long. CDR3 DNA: TGTGCCAGCAGTGTTCTAGCGGGAGGGGGCTACAATGAGCAGTTCTTC. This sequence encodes CASSVLAGGGYNEQFF.

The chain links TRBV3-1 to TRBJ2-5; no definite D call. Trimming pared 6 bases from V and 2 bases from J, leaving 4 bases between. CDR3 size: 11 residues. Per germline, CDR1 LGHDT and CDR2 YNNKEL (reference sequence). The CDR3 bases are TGTGCCAGCAGTCGACAAGAGACCCAGTACTTC. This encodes CASSRQETQYF.

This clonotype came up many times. The CDR3 DNA is TGCAGTGCTAGAGATTTGACAGTCAATTCACCCCTCCACTTT. As protein: CSARDLTVNSPLHF. The chain is built from TRBV20-1 and TRBJ1-6; D perhaps matches TRBD1 (5 bases). The CDR3 consists of 14 residues. Germline V gene lookup returns CDR1 DFQATT and CDR2 SNEGSKA (reference sequence). With 0 bases removed from V and 7 bases from J, the gap between germline ends came to 10 bases.